Presented here are 23 T cell receptor beta chains from one specimen sequenced in a study of molecular identifiers for immune sequencing clone quantification. TCRdb reprocessed the PCR reads via MiXCR and lists one record per CDR3 protein. Here the sample spans about 510,000 distinct CDR3 sequences, about 25% being singletons. The sequencing input was naive CD8+ T cells from blood, with Jurkat cell RNA spiked in. Documented subset: FACS-sorted CD8+CD4-CCR7+CD45RA+ naive T cells. The receptors stem from a human donor in good health. Some libraries in this study had Jurkat cell RNA spiked in.

This clonotype appeared a few times. Its ends do not fully match the called genes, so a read error is possible. This CDR3 is CAISPGGLADPRF. CDR3 nucleotide sequence: TGTGCCATCTCTCCCGGAGGCCTAGCGGACCCAAGATTC. This chain joins TRBV10-3 and TRBJ2-7; 7 nucleotides align to TRBD2. There are 13 residues in the CDR3. The V gene's germline CDR1 is ENHRY and CDR2 SYGVKD.

This clonotype was seen at least ten times. The genes are TRBV27 and TRBJ2-3; TRBD2 aligns across 7 bases. Germline lookup yields CDR1 MNHEY and CDR2 SMNVEV (reference sequence). V was pared by 4 bases and J by 6 bases, with 10 bases of the junction left unmatched. The CDR3 has 15 residues. The DNA for the CDR3 is TGTGCCAGCAGTTCCCTCTTCGGGGGGAGTGATACGCAGTATTTT. This encodes CASSSLFGGSDTQYF.

Points on this clonotype: It may be a read error: a sequence one base away is much more abundant. This CDR3 fails to terminate in the conserved phenylalanine or tryptophan, so it likely reflects a read error. The chain links TRBV12-3 or TRBV12-4 to TRBJ2-3; 15 bases are a match to TRBD2. CDR3 size: 18 residues. Trimming removed 6 bases from V and 5 bases from J; junction bases left unmatched: 12. This chain's CDR3 is CASSSIGLAGGYIDTQYS. Written as DNA, the CDR3 is TGTGCCAGCAGCTCTATCGGACTAGCGGGAGGGTATATAGATACGCAGTATTCT.

The chain carries TRBV6-2 or TRBV6-3 and TRBJ2-7; D may be TRBD2 (6 bases). Trimming stripped 0 bases from V and 1 base from J, with 22 bases between. The CDR3 sequence is 19 residues long. Germline V lookup: CDR1 MNHEY, CDR2 SVGEGT. CDR3 DNA: TGTGCCAGCAGTTACTCGTCCAGGAGTCGGGGGTCCCTTTCCTACGAGCAGTACTTC. It is translated as CASSYSSRSRGSLSYEQYF.

This chain uses TRBV28 with TRBJ2-7; the D gene is possibly TRBD2 (6 bases). The germline V and J ends were trimmed by 4 bases and 3 bases, with 10 bases remaining between them. Germline loops: CDR1 MDHEN, CDR2 SYDVKM. The CDR3 is 13 residues long. DNA for the CDR3: TGTGCCAGCAGTTCCCGGGGGTACTACGAGCAGTACTTC. This translates into CASSSRGYYEQYF.

The rearrangement joins TRBV20-1 to TRBJ2-7; 10 bases fit TRBD2. Unmatched junction bases numbered 9, after V lost 0 bases and J lost 7 bases. There are 15 residues in the CDR3. Germline CDR1 DFQATT, CDR2 SNEGSKA (reference sequence). This CDR3 reads CSARDLGTSVEEQYF. The CDR3 DNA follows: TGCAGTGCTAGAGATTTGGGGACTAGCGTAGAGGAGCAGTACTTC.

For this clonotype: This may arise from a read error, as a much more abundant clone is one base away. This sequence joins TRBV5-1 and TRBJ2-3, with D possibly TRBD2 on 6 matching bases. The length of the CDR3 is 20 residues. Germline V gives CDR1 SGHRS, CDR2 YFSETQ. Trimming cost V 9 bases and J 0 bases, with 32 bases left between them. The CDR3 loop reads CANTDPGDSMRKPSTDTQYF. CDR3 nucleotide sequence: TGCGCCAACACCGACCCCGGGGACTCCATGCGGAAGCCTAGCACAGATACGCAGTATTTT.

This clonotype was seen at least ten times. J is TRBJ2-7 and V is TRBV27, with 8 bases aligning to TRBD1. Looked up from germline, CDR1 is MNHEY and CDR2 is SMNVEV (reference sequence). V lost 5 bases and J lost 1; bases outside the gene matches: 4. The CDR3 loop spans 14 amino acids. The CDR3 DNA sequence: TGTGCCAGCAGTCTCTGGACAGGGTCCTACGAGCAGTACTTC. Protein: CASSLWTGSYEQYF.

The sample holds a few counts of this clonotype. The J gene is TRBJ2-7, the V gene TRBV6-2 or TRBV6-3, with TRBD1 as a possible D gene (6 bases). V was pared by 1 base and J by 2 bases, with 12 bases between. CDR3 length equals 15 residues. In germline, CDR1 is MNHEY, CDR2 SVGEGT. The CDR3 DNA reads as TGTGCCAGCAGTTACTTAGAGGGACAAGCCTACGAGCAGTACTTC. Protein sequence: CASSYLEGQAYEQYF.

The CDR3 DNA reads TGTGCCAGCTCGGGACTAGTCAAAAACATTCAGTACTTC. Its protein is CASSGLVKNIQYF. The rearrangement links TRBV12-3 or TRBV12-4 to TRBJ2-4, with 8 bases aligning to TRBD2. This CDR3 is built from 13 residues. V lost 8 bases to trimming and J lost 3 bases; unmatched junction nucleotides: 3.

This clonotype was counted a few times. This rearrangement joins TRBV9 to TRBJ2-2; D not certain. Germline CDR1 and CDR2: SGDLS and YYNGEE. This CDR3 spans 15 amino acids. Deletions cut 0 bases from V and 3 bases from J, with 9 bases between. The CDR3 DNA reads as TGTGCCAGCAGCGTAGTGTCCGGAGACACCGGGGAGCTGTTTTTT. As protein: CASSVVSGDTGELFF.

The sample holds a few counts of this clonotype. The genes are TRBV28 and TRBJ1-4; 8 bases match TRBD1. This CDR3 is built from 21 residues. Per the germline V gene, CDR1 is MDHEN and CDR2 is SYDVKM. With V trimmed by 3 bases and J by 0 bases, 18 bases remained unmatched. CDR3 sequence reads: CASSFPGGATSAWATNEKLFF. In nucleotides, the CDR3 is TGTGCCAGCAGTTTTCCAGGGGGCGCGACTTCGGCGTGGGCAACTAATGAAAAACTGTTTTTT.

The rearrangement joins TRBV6-5 to TRBJ2-3; 9 nucleotides match TRBD1. CDR3 size: 15 residues. Germline loops: CDR1 MNHEY, CDR2 SVGAGI. Trimming removed 5 bases from V and 2 bases from J; junction bases left unmatched: 5. The CDR3 bases are TGTGCCAGCAGTCCGACAGGGGGGTACACAGATACGCAGTATTTT. It yields the protein CASSPTGGYTDTQYF.

The table lists this clonotype with a few counts. V usage is TRBV2 and J usage is TRBJ2-7; D is ambiguous. V was shortened by 10 bases and J by 2 bases, with 12 bases between the two germline ends. The CDR3 totals 12 residues. Germline V gene lookup returns CDR1 SNHLY and CDR2 FYNNEI. The CDR3 DNA sequence: TGTGCCACTCTGGACGGCGCCTACGAGCAGTACTTC. Translation: CATLDGAYEQYF.

The CDR3 here is CASSLGGGSGYTF. DNA for the CDR3: TGTGCCAGCAGCTTGGGCGGAGGGAGTGGCTACACCTTC. V and J are TRBV5-4 and TRBJ1-2, with unresolved D. The V gene lost 0 bases and the J gene lost 7 bases, with 10 bases spanning the gap. Germline lookup yields CDR1 SGHNT and CDR2 YYREEE (reference sequence). The CDR3 spans 13 residues.

Here the CDR3 reads CASSSPSGGDTQYF. DNA for the CDR3: TGTGCCAGCAGCTCACCGAGCGGGGGAGATACGCAGTATTTT. The V and J genes are TRBV11-2 and TRBJ2-3; 8 nucleotides match TRBD2. The germline gives CDR1 SGHAT, CDR2 FQNNGV. V lost 4 bases to trimming and J lost 5 bases; unmatched junction nucleotides: 5. This CDR3 spans 14 amino acids.

This clonotype was detected a few times. This chain links TRBV7-6 with TRBJ1-5, with 7 bases lining up with TRBD1. The V gene's germline CDR1 is SGHVS and CDR2 FNYEAQ. CDR3 length: 15 residues. The V gene end was trimmed by 5 bases and the J gene end by 3 bases; junction bases not matched to a gene: 7. The CDR3 spells CASSQTTGVNQPQHF. The CDR3 coding sequence is TGTGCCAGCAGCCAAACCACAGGGGTCAATCAGCCCCAGCATTTT.

The rearrangement links TRBV6-2 or TRBV6-3 to TRBJ1-2; D call uncertain. The CDR3 runs to 13 residues. V gave up 2 bases and J gave up 5 bases, with 9 bases separating them. Germline CDR1 and CDR2: MNHEY and SVGEGT. The CDR3 spells CASSYVNLYGYTF. CDR3 nucleotides: TGTGCCAGCAGTTACGTCAATCTATATGGCTACACCTTC.

The sample holds a few counts of this clonotype. The rearrangement joins TRBV7-3 to TRBJ2-5; 9 bases map to TRBD2. In germline, CDR1 is SGHTA, CDR2 FQGTGA. The CDR3 runs 16 residues. The V gene end was trimmed by 5 bases and the J gene end by 0 bases; junction bases not matched to a gene: 7. CDR3 nucleotide sequence: TGTGCCAGCAGCCCAATAGCGGGAGTTGACCAAGAGACCCAGTACTTC. Protein sequence: CASSPIAGVDQETQYF.

V and J are TRBV7-6 and TRBJ2-3; 10 bases are shared with TRBD2. This CDR3 is built from 15 residues. The germline V gene encodes CDR1 SGHVS and CDR2 FNYEAQ. V shed 5 bases and J 4 bases; nucleotides not matched to a gene: 6. For the CDR3, the DNA is TGTGCCAGCAGCCAAAGCGGGAGGGACGCAGATACGCAGTATTTT. It yields the protein CASSQSGRDADTQYF.

This clonotype has a count of ten or more. The chain carries TRBV7-8 and TRBJ1-5, with D possibly matching TRBD1 (5 bases). This CDR3 is 17 amino acids long. The germline V and J ends were trimmed by 3 bases and 3 bases, with 18 bases remaining between them. CDR1 and CDR2 (germline): SGHVS, FQNEAQ. CDR3 sequence: CASSLEPGLKYNQPQHF. CDR3 bases: TGTGCCAGCAGCTTGGAACCGGGACTCAAATACAATCAGCCCCAGCATTTT.

The chain is built from TRBV7-6 and TRBJ2-3; 12 bases fit TRBD2. Germline CDR1 SGHVS, CDR2 FNYEAQ. V gave up 7 bases and J gave up 6 bases; unmatched junction bases: 8. This CDR3 contains 15 residues. CDR3 sequence reads: CASTLTSGGLDTQYF. The CDR3 nucleotides read TGTGCCAGCACCCTGACTAGCGGGGGATTGGATACGCAGTATTTT.

The gene calls are TRBV30 and TRBJ1-1; TRBD1 might be the D (5 bases). The CDR3 length is 12 residues. From germline, CDR1 is GTSNPN and CDR2 SVGIG (reference sequence). Trimming cost V 0 bases and J 4 bases, with 6 bases left between them. The DNA of the CDR3 is TGTGCCTGGAGTGTGGGGGTCACTGAAGCTTTCTTT. Amino acids: CAWSVGVTEAFF.